Below, 30 T cell receptor beta chains from the same sample are listed, as sequenced in a study of blood T cell repertoires in COVID-19 (dated by TCRdb to the early 2020s). The method behind the library was the immunoSEQ multiplex PCR assay. Held by TCRdb, this immuneACCESS table contains in-frame sequences only and omits some clones. Under half of the omission traces to an unresolved V gene where checked; the cause of the rest is unknown. The sample table contains 130,000 to 150,000 clones; only one count was recorded for around four fifths of them. The top ten hold about 39% of the sample. Material: peripheral blood. The receptors shown here come from a human donor in a cohort sampled during active COVID-19.

Points on this clone: The sample holds other DNA sequences that translate to the same CDR3. V usage is TRBV3-1 (or the pseudogene TRBV3-2) and J usage is TRBJ1-5; the D is unclear. V gave up 3 bases and J gave up 7 bases, with 10 bases separating them. CDR1 is LGHDT and CDR2 is YNNKEL in the germline V gene (reference sequence). The CDR3 consists of 13 residues. The DNA for the CDR3 is TGTGCCAGCAGCCAGACCCCGCGGCAGCCCCAGCATTTT. This encodes CASSQTPRQPQHF.

This clone was detected only a few times. The V call is TRBV9, the J call TRBJ2-7; the D gene is possibly TRBD2 (6 bases). V gave up 0 bases and J gave up 0 bases, with 13 bases separating them. The CDR3 contains 16 residues. Germline CDR1 and CDR2: SGDLS and YYNGEE. The CDR3 loop reads CASSVAPLALSYEQYF. The CDR3 coding sequence is TGTGCCAGCAGCGTAGCTCCCCTAGCGCTCTCCTACGAGCAGTACTTC.

In this sample, this clone turned up once. This chain joins TRBV19 and TRBJ2-1; the D gene is possibly TRBD2 (7 bases). The CDR3 length is 12 residues. Germline values: CDR1 LNHDA, CDR2 SQIVND (reference sequence). V was cut by 5 bases and J by 9 bases, with 11 bases left in between. CDR3 amino acids: CASSSGEGEQFF. The CDR3 DNA reads as TGTGCCAGTAGTTCAGGGGAGGGTGAGCAGTTCTTC.

The chain carries TRBV6-4 and TRBJ2-1; 7 bases fit TRBD2. CDR1 is MRHNA, CDR2 SNTAGT, per germline. With 2 bases clipped from V and 7 bases from J, the junction kept 8 bases outside the gene matches. This CDR3 is 15 amino acids long. The CDR3 here is CASSDGGDSGNEQFF. CDR3 DNA sequence: TGTGCCAGCAGTGACGGGGGGGACTCGGGGAATGAGCAGTTCTTC.

In DNA, the CDR3 is TGCAGCGTCCAGACAGGCACGAACTATGGCTACACCTTC. Amino acids: CSVQTGTNYGYTF. The V gene is TRBV29-1, the J gene TRBJ1-2; D is perhaps TRBD1 (6 bases). The germline V gene has CDR1 SQVTM and CDR2 ANQGSEA. The CDR3 is made up of 13 amino acids. Trimming took 6 bases from V and 2 from J, leaving 13 bases between them.

The chain carries TRBV13 and TRBJ1-1, with a tentative D call TRBD1 (5 bases). Per the germline V gene, CDR1 is PRHDT and CDR2 is FYEKMQ (reference sequence). This CDR3 has 14 amino acids. V was clipped by 1 base and J by 5 bases, with 11 bases between them. This chain's CDR3 is CASSLEGYRTEAFF. CDR3 in DNA: TGTGCCAGCAGCTTAGAGGGGTATCGGACTGAAGCTTTCTTT.

The chain has TRBV2 and TRBJ2-2, with TRBD1 identical over 7 bases. Losses at the gene ends were 4 bases for V and 0 bases for J; bases not matched to a gene: 5. From germline, CDR1 is SNHLY and CDR2 FYNNEI. There are 16 residues in the CDR3. The CDR3 DNA follows: TGTGCCAGCAGTGTCCTAGGGGGCGCGAACACCGGGGAGCTGTTTTTT. Its translation is CASSVLGGANTGELFF.

The V gene is TRBV3-1 (or the pseudogene TRBV3-2), the J gene TRBJ1-2, with TRBD1 as a possible D gene (6 bases). With 4 bases removed from V and 3 bases from J, the gap between germline ends came to 12 bases. This CDR3 has 14 residues. Germline CDR1 LGHDT, CDR2 YNNKEL (reference sequence). In nucleotides, the CDR3 is TGTGCCAGCAGCCCCAGAACAGGGCACTATGGCTACACCTTC. As protein: CASSPRTGHYGYTF.

The chain has TRBV11-3 and TRBJ1-3; D ambiguous. V dropped 5 bases and J dropped 2 bases, with 13 bases sitting between them. There are 15 residues in the CDR3. Germline CDR1 reads SGHNT; CDR2 reads YENEEA. The CDR3 region is CASSPRALPGNTIYF. The CDR3 DNA reads TGTGCCAGCAGCCCGCGGGCCCTCCCTGGAAACACCATATATTTT.

The chain couples TRBV10-3 to TRBJ2-3, with a tentative D call TRBD2 (5 bases). Between the trimmed V and J ends, which lost 3 bases and 3 bases, there was a span of 10 bases. CDR1 and CDR2 (germline): ENHRY, SYGVKD. This CDR3 has 14 amino acids. As DNA, the CDR3 is TGTGCCATCAGTGAATTTAGCGTTACAGATACGCAGTATTTT. Its protein product is CAISEFSVTDTQYF.

V usage is TRBV24-1 and J usage is TRBJ2-2; 7 nucleotides match TRBD1. This CDR3 comprises 13 residues. Germline V gene data show CDR1 as KGHDR and CDR2 as SFDVKD. Trimming cost V 5 bases and J 9 bases; bases outside gene matches: 5. CDR3 coding DNA: TGTGCCACCAGTGGAACAGGGGTCAGGGAGCTGTTTTTT. Its translation is CATSGTGVRELFF.

This clone occurred a few times. The rearrangement joins TRBV7-7 to TRBJ2-3, with D tentatively TRBD1 (5 bases). The V and J ends lost 1 base and 4 bases respectively, with 12 bases between them. The CDR3 is made up of 15 amino acids. Germline V gives CDR1 SSHAT, CDR2 FNYEAQ (reference sequence). As DNA, the CDR3 is TGTGCCAGCAGCTTAGGTCAGGGTGGGTCAGATACGCAGTATTTT. Residues: CASSLGQGGSDTQYF.

The gene calls are TRBV24-1 and TRBJ2-5, with D tentatively TRBD1 (6 bases). With 5 bases removed from V and 3 bases from J, the gap between germline ends came to 12 bases. Germline lookup yields CDR1 KGHDR and CDR2 SFDVKD. The CDR3 is made up of 14 amino acids. CDR3 nucleotide sequence: TGTGCCACCAGTGGCTTGACAGGCGAAGAGACCCAGTACTTC. This codes for CATSGLTGEETQYF.

This sequence joins TRBV3-1 (or the pseudogene TRBV3-2) and TRBJ2-1; 14 nucleotides align to TRBD2. The CDR3 has 16 amino acids. J gave up 12 bases and V 3 bases, and 10 bases lay outside the gene matches. CDR1 is LGHDT, CDR2 YNNKEL, per germline (reference sequence). CDR3: CASSHRTSGGPRGQFF. CDR3 sequence (DNA): TGTGCCAGCAGCCACCGGACTAGCGGGGGGCCCCGTGGGCAGTTCTTC.

In its sample, this clone was seen a few times. The chain carries TRBV14 and TRBJ1-1, with 7 bases matching TRBD1. Per the germline V gene, CDR1 is SGHDN and CDR2 is FVKESK. V trimming: 3 bases; J trimming: 0 bases; junction bases outside the gene matches: 1. This CDR3 contains 14 residues. For the CDR3, the DNA is TGTGCCAGCAGCCAGGGACAGATGAACACTGAAGCTTTCTTT. Its protein is CASSQGQMNTEAFF.

This CDR3 reads CASSDGQKPPGELFF. The CDR3 DNA reads as TGTGCCAGCAGTGATGGACAGAAGCCGCCCGGGGAGCTGTTTTTT. The chain recombines TRBV25-1 with TRBJ2-2, with a tentative D call TRBD1 (6 bases). V lost 3 bases, J lost 6 bases, and 14 bases lay in between. The germline V gene encodes CDR1 MGHDK and CDR2 SYGVNS. This CDR3 has 15 amino acids.

The chain has TRBV7-2 and TRBJ2-5; a weak D match, TRBD2 (5 bases). The CDR3 runs 13 residues. Germline assignment: CDR1 SGHTA and CDR2 FQGNSA. Trimming took off 5 bases at V and 1 base at J, with 8 bases between the two ends. This chain's CDR3 is CASSPGFQETQYF. CDR3 DNA: TGTGCCAGCAGCCCGGGATTCCAAGAGACCCAGTACTTC.

The chain employs TRBV7-2 and TRBJ1-2; TRBD1 might be the D (6 bases). V lost 5 bases to trimming and J lost 8 bases, with 15 bases between them. Germline lookup yields CDR1 SGHTA and CDR2 FQGNSA. This CDR3 has 13 amino acids. CDR3 bases: TGTGCCAGCAGCCCCCGACAGGCTGGGGGCTACACCTTC. Its translation is CASSPRQAGGYTF.

The chain carries TRBV5-1 and TRBJ2-2, with D perhaps matching TRBD2 (6 bases). V was pared by 0 bases and J by 1 base, with 10 bases between. CDR1 is SGHRS, CDR2 YFSETQ, per germline. This CDR3 has 16 amino acids. This chain's CDR3 is CASSLAGGVNTGELFF. The CDR3 DNA sequence: TGCGCCAGCAGCTTGGCTGGCGGGGTGAACACCGGGGAGCTGTTTTTT. The whole variable domain, filled in from reference TRBV5-1 and TRBJ2-2, reads KAGVTQTPRYLIKTRGQQVTLSCSPISGHRSVSWYQQTPGQGLQFLFEYFSETQRNKGNFPGRFSGRQFSNSRSEMNVSTLELGDSALYLCASSLAGGVNTGELFFGEGSRLTVL.

CDR3 amino acids: CASTRDRGPFYGYTF. CDR3 DNA sequence: TGTGCCAGCACTCGGGACAGGGGGCCTTTCTATGGCTACACCTTC. The chain combines TRBV6-5 with TRBJ1-2; 12 bases are shared with TRBD1. Looked up from germline, CDR1 is MNHEY and CDR2 is SVGAGI. V was clipped by 7 bases and J by 4 bases; unmatched bases: 7. CDR3 length equals 15 residues.

The rearrangement uses TRBV5-4 and TRBJ2-2; D not resolved. CDR1 SGHNT and CDR2 YYREEE come from the germline V gene (reference sequence). Trimming shortened V by 0 bases and J by 0 bases, and 9 bases separated the two germline ends. The CDR3 totals 16 residues. The CDR3 loop is CASSLAGRTNTGELFF. The CDR3 coding sequence is TGTGCCAGCAGCTTGGCGGGTCGAACGAACACCGGGGAGCTGTTTTTT.

The genes are TRBV29-1 and TRBJ2-5; possibly TRBD1 for D (5 bases). Trimming took 3 bases from V and 1 from J, leaving 12 bases between them. The CDR3 has 14 amino acids. Germline assignment: CDR1 SQVTM and CDR2 ANQGSEA. CDR3 in amino acids: CSVDHGRGQETQYF. The CDR3 nucleotides read TGCAGCGTTGATCACGGTAGGGGCCAAGAGACCCAGTACTTC. The full variable domain, completed using reference TRBV29-1 and TRBJ2-5, is SAVISQKPSRDICQRGTSLTIQCQVDSQVTMMFWYRQQPGQSLTLIATANQGSEATYESGFVIDKFPISRPNLTFSTLTVSNMSPEDSSIYLCSVDHGRGQETQYFGPGTRLLVL.

This clone has a single count. This chain uses TRBV25-1 with TRBJ1-1; unclear D gene. Deletions cut 3 bases from V and 1 base from J, with 6 bases between. This CDR3 spans 13 amino acids. From germline, CDR1 is MGHDK and CDR2 SYGVNS. CDR3 protein: CASSDPGNTEAFF. DNA for the CDR3: TGTGCCAGCAGTGACCCGGGGAACACTGAAGCTTTCTTT. Together with reference TRBV25-1 and TRBJ1-1, the CDR3 gives the full variable domain: EADIYQTPRYLVIGTGKKITLECSQTMGHDKMYWYQQDPGMELHLIHYSYGVNSTEKGDLSSESTVSRIRTEHFPLTLESARPSHTSQYLCASSDPGNTEAFFGQGTRLTVV.

V is TRBV4-2 and J is TRBJ2-3; maybe TRBD2 (6 bases). The CDR3 is made up of 15 amino acids. CDR1 LGHNA and CDR2 YNFKEQ come from the germline V gene. The V end lost 0 bases, the J end lost 11 bases, and 18 bases lay between the germline ends. CDR3 amino acids: CASSQDSGAGTWQYF. The CDR3 DNA follows: TGTGCCAGCAGCCAAGATTCGGGAGCCGGGACCTGGCAGTATTTT.

The chain recombines TRBV5-1 with TRBJ2-1; TRBD2 aligns across 10 bases. Losses at the gene ends were 0 bases for V and 12 bases for J; bases not matched to a gene: 9. The CDR3 covers 15 residues. Looked up from germline, CDR1 is SGHRS and CDR2 is YFSETQ. CDR3 residues: CASSLDSGGDIRQFF. Here the CDR3 DNA reads TGCGCCAGCAGCTTGGACAGCGGGGGGGACATAAGGCAGTTCTTC.

The J gene is TRBJ1-4, the V gene TRBV7-8, with a possible D match to TRBD1 (5 bases). Trimming cost V 5 bases and J 7 bases, with 14 bases left between them. Germline assignment: CDR1 SGHVS and CDR2 FQNEAQ. The CDR3 consists of 14 residues. Written as DNA, the CDR3 is TGTGCCAGCAGCCCAGGGACTTTTGGTGAAAAACTGTTTTTT. This codes for CASSPGTFGEKLFF.

This chain uses TRBV18 with TRBJ1-2; 11 bases align to TRBD1. Germline V gives CDR1 KGHSH, CDR2 LQKENI. The CDR3 extends over 15 amino acids. The V gene end was trimmed by 3 bases and the J gene end by 6 bases; junction bases not matched to a gene: 6. CDR3 sequence (DNA): TGTGCCAGCTCACCCAGGCGGGACAGGGGGAATGGCTACACCTTC. Its translation is CASSPRRDRGNGYTF. Together with reference TRBV18 and TRBJ1-2, the CDR3 gives the full variable domain: NAGVMQNPRHLVRRRGQEARLRCSPMKGHSHVYWYRQLPEEGLKFMVYLQKENIIDESGMPKERFSAEFPKEGPSILRIQQVVRGDSAAYFCASSPRRDRGNGYTFGSGTRLTVV.

The rearrangement links TRBV18 to TRBJ2-7; TRBD1 matches at 11 bases. The CDR3 spans 15 residues. Germline-derived CDR1 and CDR2 are KGHSH and LQKENI. V lost 0 bases and J lost 4; bases outside the gene matches: 2. The CDR3 here is CASSPPGTGGYEQYF. The DNA for the CDR3 is TGTGCCAGCTCACCACCCGGGACAGGGGGTTACGAGCAGTACTTC.

This clone appeared once. This chain connects TRBV15 to TRBJ1-1; no definite D call. The CDR3 spans 15 residues. The germline V and J ends were trimmed by 0 bases and 1 base, with 9 bases remaining between them. Germline V gene data show CDR1 as LNHNV and CDR2 as YYDKDF (reference sequence). The CDR3 DNA reads TGTGCCACCAGCAGAGATCCCCAGAAGAACACTGAAGCTTTCTTT. Its translation: CATSRDPQKNTEAFF.

This clone has just a few counts. This chain connects TRBV28 to TRBJ1-1; D is uncertain. With 4 bases removed from V and 4 bases from J, the gap between germline ends came to 7 bases. The CDR3 is 12 residues long. Germline V gene data show CDR1 as MDHEN and CDR2 as SYDVKM. In DNA form, the CDR3 reads TGTGCCAGCAGTTGGGGAGGCACTGAAGCTTTCTTT. Its protein product is CASSWGGTEAFF.